This is a list of T cell receptor beta chains from one sample in a study of CD8+ T cells in alopecia areata. Measured with immunoSEQ multiplex PCR; TCRdb has only the in-frame clones, and not every one. This table holds over 90,000 clones, 80% to 90% found once. Sequences were derived from CD8+ T cells sorted from blood, sampled between weeks 30 and 35, from a patient treated with tofacitinib. These receptors were obtained from a human donor with alopecia areata. Both conserved end residues are part of each CDR3. D genes are given only for firm matches. Some rows have no size entry. The others give once, few or many, or a class for an expanded clone.

clone size | J gene | D gene | V gene | CDR3 DNA | CDR3 protein
. | TRBJ2-2 | . | TRBV2 | TGTGCCAGCAGTGAATGGGGGCAGGGGACGCTCGGGGAGCTGTTTTTT | CASSEWGQGTLGELFF
. | TRBJ2-1 | . | TRBV11-2 | TGTGCCAGCAGCCTTACAGGGGGGGACAATGAGCAGTTCTTC | CASSLTGGDNEQFF
few | TRBJ2-7 | . | TRBV10-1 | TGCGCCAGCAGTGAGGTAGGCGGAGACTCCTACGAGCAGTACTTC | CASSEVGGDSYEQYF
. | TRBJ2-5 | . | TRBV15 | TGTGCCACCAGCTCACCCGGGTTAGAGACCCAGTACTTC | CATSSPGLETQYF
. | TRBJ2-1 | TRBD2 | TRBV9 | TGTGCCAGCAGCGTAGAGGGGACTAGCGGGTACAATGAGCAGTTCTTC | CASSVEGTSGYNEQFF
once | TRBJ2-7 | TRBD1 | TRBV6-1 | TGTGCCAGCAGTGCGAAGGGGGCTTCCTACGAGCAGTACTTC | CASSAKGASYEQYF
. | TRBJ2-7 | . | TRBV27 | TGTGCCAGCAGTTTGACGGGAGCTCTGTACGAGCAGTACTTC | CASSLTGALYEQYF
. | TRBJ1-1 | . | TRBV7-9 | TGTGCCAGCAGCGGGCAGAACACTGAAGCTTTCTTT | CASSGQNTEAFF
. | TRBJ2-5 | . | TRBV4-1 | TGCGCCAGCAGCCACCCGGGAGAGGGAGAGACCCAGTACTTC | CASSHPGEGETQYF
. | TRBJ2-2 | TRBD1 | TRBV7-9 | TGTGCCAGCAGCTTAACCCGGGACAGAGACACCGGGGAGCTGTTTTTT | CASSLTRDRDTGELFF
. | TRBJ2-7 | TRBD1 | TRBV5-1 | TGCGCCAGCAGCGGGGGACAGGGGGCCTACGAGCAGTACTTC | CASSGGQGAYEQYF
. | TRBJ2-7 | . | TRBV4-1 | TGCGCCAGCAGCCAACTATACAGGGCCCCGGGGGACGAGCAGTACTTC | CASSQLYRAPGDEQYF
. | TRBJ1-5 | TRBD1 | TRBV19 | TGTGCCAGTACCCCGACAGGGGTGGCCAGACAGCCCCAGCATTTT | CASTPTGVARQPQHF
. | TRBJ2-1 | . | TRBV5-5 | TGTGCCAGCTCTGAGCCGACCTACAATGAGCAGTTCTTC | CASSEPTYNEQFF
. | TRBJ1-5 | . | TRBV15 | TGTGCCACCAGCAGCCTTAACCGGCCCCAGCATTTT | CATSSLNRPQHF
few | TRBJ2-3 | TRBD2 | TRBV19 | TGTGCCAGTAGTACTATGGGACTAGCTAGCACAGATACGCAGTATTTT | CASSTMGLASTDTQYF
. | TRBJ2-7 | TRBD1 | TRBV6-1 | TGTGCCAGCAGTGCACACCGGGACAGTTCCACCTACGAGCAGTACTTC | CASSAHRDSSTYEQYF
. | TRBJ2-1 | . | TRBV4-2 | TGTGCCAGCAGCCCGCAAGAGAGCTCTGAGCAGTTCTTC | CASSPQESSEQFF
. | TRBJ2-7 | . | TRBV25-1 | TGTGCCAGCAGTGAATCCCGGTCAGGCTACGAGCAGTACTTC | CASSESRSGYEQYF
. | TRBJ1-2 | . | TRBV5-6 | TGTGCCAGCAGCTTGGAGCACAACTATGGCTACACCTTC | CASSLEHNYGYTF
once | TRBJ1-4 | . | TRBV4-2 | TGTGCCAGCAGCCTCCGAGAAAAACTGTTTTTT | CASSLREKLFF
. | TRBJ2-7 | . | TRBV7-6 | TGTGCCAGCAGCTTAGAGACCAGGGACGAGCAGTACTTC | CASSLETRDEQYF
. | TRBJ2-7 | . | TRBV6-6 | TGTGCCAGCAGTTACCAAAGGGGACTCCTCTCCTACGAGCAGTACTTC | CASSYQRGLLSYEQYF
once | TRBJ1-5 | . | TRBV10-1 | TGCGCCAGCAGTGGGGAACCGATTTTTCGGAGCAATCAGCCCCAGCATTTT | CASSGEPIFRSNQPQHF
. | TRBJ2-7 | . | TRBV5-8 | TGTGCCAGCAGCCGGGACCCCGCGAGGGGCTACGAGCAGTACTTC | CASSRDPARGYEQYF
once | TRBJ2-2 | TRBD2 | TRBV13 | TGTGCCAGCAGCTTAGATGTCGGCGGGAGGACGAACACCGGGGAGCTGTTTTTT | CASSLDVGGRTNTGELFF
. | TRBJ2-1 | . | TRBV29-1 | TGCAGCGTTGATGTCAGCGACAATGAGCAGTTCTTC | CSVDVSDNEQFF
. | TRBJ2-1 | TRBD2 | TRBV27 | TGTGCCAGCTCTGATACTAGCGGGGTCGGGAATGAGCAGTTCTTC | CASSDTSGVGNEQFF
. | TRBJ2-1 | TRBD2 | TRBV2 | TGTGCCAGCCCGCAGCGGGAGAACCCCTACAATGAGCAGTTCTTC | CASPQRENPYNEQFF
. | TRBJ2-1 | . | TRBV5-6 | TGTGCCAGCAGCCCTGGGTTCGGCGGGTGTTCCTACAATGAGCAGTTCTTC | CASSPGFGGCSYNEQFF
. | TRBJ2-7 | . | TRBV29-1 | TGCAGCGTTGAAGCTCCAGGGGAGGGTTCTTTCGAGCAGTACTTC | CSVEAPGEGSFEQYF
. | TRBJ1-2 | . | TRBV12-2 | TGTGCAAGTCGCTTAGCGATGCGGGCCTATGGCTACACCTTC | CASRLAMRAYGYTF